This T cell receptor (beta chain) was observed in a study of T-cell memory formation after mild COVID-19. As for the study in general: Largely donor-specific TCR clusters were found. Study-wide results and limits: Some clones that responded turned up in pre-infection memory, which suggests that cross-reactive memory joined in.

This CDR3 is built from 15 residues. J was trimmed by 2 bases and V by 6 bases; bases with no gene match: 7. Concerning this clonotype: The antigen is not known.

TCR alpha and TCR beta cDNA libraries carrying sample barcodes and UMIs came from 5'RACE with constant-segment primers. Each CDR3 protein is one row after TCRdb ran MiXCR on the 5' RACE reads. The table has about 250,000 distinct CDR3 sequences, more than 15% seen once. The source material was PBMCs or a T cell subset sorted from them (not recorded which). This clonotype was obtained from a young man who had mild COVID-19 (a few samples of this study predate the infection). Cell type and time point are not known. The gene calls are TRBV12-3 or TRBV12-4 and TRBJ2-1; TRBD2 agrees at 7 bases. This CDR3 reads CASSPLRGAYNEQFF. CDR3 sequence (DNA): TGTGCCAGCAGCCCTCTCCGGGGGGCCTACAATGAGCAGTTCTTC.